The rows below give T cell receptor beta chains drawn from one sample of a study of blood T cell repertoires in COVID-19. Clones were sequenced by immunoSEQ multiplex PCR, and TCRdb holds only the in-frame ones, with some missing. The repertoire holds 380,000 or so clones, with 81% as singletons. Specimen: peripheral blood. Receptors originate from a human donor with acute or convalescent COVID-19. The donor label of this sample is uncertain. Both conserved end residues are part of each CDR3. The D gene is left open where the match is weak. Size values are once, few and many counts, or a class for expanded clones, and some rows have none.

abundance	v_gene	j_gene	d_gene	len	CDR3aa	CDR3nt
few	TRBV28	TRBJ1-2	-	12	CASSLQLRGYTF	TGTGCCAGCAGTTTGCAACTGCGTGGCTACACCTTC
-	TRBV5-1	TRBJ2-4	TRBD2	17	CASTRIPPSGGGNIQYF	TGCGCCAGCACCCGAATACCGCCTAGCGGTGGGGGAAACATTCAGTACTTC
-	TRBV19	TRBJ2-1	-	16	CASSIPRQRAYNEQFF	TGTGCCAGTAGTATTCCGAGACAGCGAGCCTACAATGAGCAGTTCTTC
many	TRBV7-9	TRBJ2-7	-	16	CASSLGSTSSLYEQYF	TGTGCCAGCAGCTTAGGGTCCACTAGTTCCCTCTACGAGCAGTACTTC
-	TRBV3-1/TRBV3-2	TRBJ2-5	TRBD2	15	CASSQEGLAGKTQYF	TGTGCCAGCAGCCAAGAGGGACTAGCGGGGAAGACCCAGTACTTC
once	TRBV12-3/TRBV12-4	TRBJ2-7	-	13	CASSPTGSYEQYF	TGTGCCAGCAGTCCGACTGGCTCCTACGAGCAGTACTTC
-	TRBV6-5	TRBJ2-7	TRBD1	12	CASSTGAYEQYF	TGTGCCAGCAGTACAGGGGCCTACGAGCAGTACTTC
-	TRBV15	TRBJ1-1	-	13	CATSRTRESEAFF	TGTGCCACCAGCAGAACAAGGGAGTCTGAAGCTTTCTTT
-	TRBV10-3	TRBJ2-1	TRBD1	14	CAISEGQGVGEQFF	TGTGCCATCAGTGAGGGACAGGGGGTCGGTGAGCAGTTCTTC
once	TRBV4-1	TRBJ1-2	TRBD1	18	CASSQIAPRDRGGDGYTF	TGCGCCAGCAGCCAAATCGCTCCCCGTGACAGGGGAGGAGATGGCTACACCTTC
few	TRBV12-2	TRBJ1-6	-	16	CASRPFRGQYNSPLHF	TGTGCAAGTCGCCCCTTCCGGGGACAGTATAATTCACCCCTCCACTTT
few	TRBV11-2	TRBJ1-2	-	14	CASSLGRGEGGYTF	TGTGCCAGCAGCTTAGGCAGGGGTGAAGGAGGCTACACCTTC
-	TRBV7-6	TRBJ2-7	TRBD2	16	CASSLDRLAGAYEQYF	TGTGCCAGCAGCTTAGATCGGCTAGCGGGGGCCTACGAGCAGTACTTC
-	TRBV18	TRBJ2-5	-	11	CASSLIETQYF	TGTGCCAGCTCACTTATTGAGACCCAGTACTTC
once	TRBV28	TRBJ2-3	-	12	CASSFGEYTQYF	TGTGCCAGCAGTTTCGGGGAGTATACGCAGTATTTT
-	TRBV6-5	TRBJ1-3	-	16	CASSYSTLSSGNTIYF	TGTGCCAGCAGTTACTCCACCCTAAGTTCTGGAAACACCATATATTTT
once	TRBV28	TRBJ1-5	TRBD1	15	CASSLLQGEFQPQHF	TGTGCCAGCAGTTTATTACAGGGGGAGTTTCAGCCCCAGCATTTT